This T cell receptor beta chain was sequenced for a study of shared clonotypes between healthy human individuals. The CDR3 has 12 residues. The V end was cut by 3 bases, the J end by 6 bases, with 9 bases between. Per the germline V gene, CDR1 is LNHDA and CDR2 is SQIVND (reference sequence). The data were produced by immunoSEQ multiplex PCR, yet TCRdb's version contains in-frame clones alone and is incomplete. The table lists around 2.3 million clones, around 95% of them singletons. The V and J genes are TRBV19 and TRBJ2-7; a weak D match, TRBD2 (5 bases). Sequencing was carried out using naive CD4+ T cells sorted from blood. Subset of the sample: CD45RA+ positively selected. The clonotype was recovered from a man younger than 35 in good health. The CDR3 region is CASSIIAGEQYF. CDR3 nucleotide sequence: TGTGCCAGTAGTATTATCGCGGGCGAGCAGTACTTC.